A single sample gave rise to the 28 T cell receptor beta chains below, sequenced in a study of long-term antiretroviral therapy in people with HIV. Survey level was the resolution at which the v3.0 immunoSEQ assay ran. The method was immunoSEQ multiplex PCR; TCRdb's version includes in-frame clones alone and lacks a portion of them. Altogether around 16,000 clones are present, around 89% being singletons, with the ten largest covering about 12%. Sequenced here: unsorted PBMCs, sampled 0.7 years before starting antiretroviral therapy. These receptor sequences come from a man aged 50 to 60 with HIV.

V gene TRBV28 combines with J gene TRBJ1-1; D gene ambiguous. CDR1 and CDR2 (germline): MDHEN, SYDVKM. There are 14 residues in the CDR3. V was trimmed by 1 base and J by 6 bases, leaving 12 bases between them. CDR3 sequence: CASSLSPGWAEAFF. CDR3 coding DNA: TGTGCCAGCAGTTTATCGCCGGGATGGGCTGAAGCTTTCTTT.

This chain uses TRBV30 with TRBJ2-6, with TRBD1 as a possible D gene (7 bases). V lost 2 bases and J lost 2, with 13 bases in between. Per the germline V gene, CDR1 is GTSNPN and CDR2 is SVGIG (reference sequence). The CDR3 has 16 amino acids. This chain's CDR3 is CAWSSDREAGANVLTF. CDR3 nucleotides: TGTGCCTGGAGTTCCGACAGGGAGGCTGGGGCCAACGTCCTGACTTTC.

The CDR3 spells CASSSPGIYEQYF. The CDR3, as DNA: TGTGCCAGCAGCAGCCCGGGCATTTACGAGCAGTACTTC. V is TRBV5-4 and J is TRBJ2-7, with D hard to call. Germline V gene lookup returns CDR1 SGHNT and CDR2 YYREEE (reference sequence). V was clipped by 4 bases and J by 4 bases, with 12 bases between them. There are 13 residues in the CDR3. Combining the CDR3 with reference TRBV5-4 and TRBJ2-7 gives the whole variable domain ETGVTQSPTHLIKTRGQQVTLRCSSQSGHNTVSWYQQALGQGPQFIFQYYREEENGRGNFPPRFSGLQFPNYSSELNVNALELDDSALYLCASSSPGIYEQYFGPGTRLTVT.

The chain carries TRBV6-6 and TRBJ2-7; no clear D gene. Trimming shortened V by 4 bases and J by 5 bases, and 15 bases separated the two germline ends. This CDR3 spans 14 amino acids. The germline V gene encodes CDR1 MNHNY and CDR2 SVGAGI (reference sequence). The CDR3 nucleotides read TGTGCCAGCAGTTTAATCCACCTGGTCGACGAGCAGTACTTC. It encodes CASSLIHLVDEQYF.

V gene TRBV30 combines with J gene TRBJ1-1; no firm D call. This CDR3 has 14 amino acids. Per germline, CDR1 GTSNPN and CDR2 SVGIG (reference sequence). Between the trimmed V and J ends, which lost 0 bases and 0 bases, there was a span of 8 bases. CDR3 in DNA: TGTGCCTGGAGTGTTGTAGGAGTGAACACTGAAGCTTTCTTT. It translates to CAWSVVGVNTEAFF.

The chain has TRBV28 and TRBJ2-3; TRBD1 matches 11 bases. The V gene's germline CDR1 is MDHEN and CDR2 SYDVKM. Unmatched junction bases numbered 10, after V lost 8 bases and J lost 6 bases. The CDR3 loop spans 15 amino acids. The CDR3 coding sequence is TGTGCCAGCGGACAGGGGGCAAATGGGGGGGATACGCAGTATTTT. Protein sequence: CASGQGANGGDTQYF. Full variable domain (rest looked up from reference TRBV28 and TRBJ2-3): DVKVTQSSRYLVKRTGEKVFLECVQDMDHENMFWYRQDPGLGLRLIYFSYDVKMKEKGDIPEGYSVSREKKERFSLILESASTNQTSMYLCASGQGANGGDTQYFGPGTRLTVL.

V gene TRBV7-8 combines with J gene TRBJ1-5, with D uncertain. V lost 5 bases and J lost 1, with 21 bases in between. The CDR3 contains 18 residues. CDR1 is SGHVS, CDR2 FQNEAQ, per germline. The CDR3 here is CASSQLYREGRSNQPQHF. CDR3 DNA sequence: TGTGCCAGCAGCCAATTATACCGGGAGGGTCGGAGCAATCAGCCCCAGCATTTT.

The chain is built from TRBV5-8 and TRBJ2-4, with D perhaps being TRBD1 or TRBD2 (5 bases each). From germline, CDR1 is SGHTS and CDR2 YDEGEE. Trimming left V 4 bases short and J 4 bases short, with 9 bases between. The CDR3 covers 13 residues. This CDR3 reads CASSVGRKNIQYF. DNA of the CDR3: TGTGCCAGCAGCGTGGGACGGAAAAACATTCAGTACTTC.

V and J are TRBV5-5 and TRBJ1-2; perhaps TRBD1 as D (5 bases). V gave up 4 bases and J gave up 7 bases, with 20 bases separating them. This CDR3 is built from 15 residues. Looked up from germline, CDR1 is SGHKS and CDR2 is YYEKEE (reference sequence). The CDR3 DNA follows: TGTGCCAGCAGCACGGGGACCGTGGGAACTATTGGCTACACCTTC. Protein: CASSTGTVGTIGYTF.

The chain employs TRBV5-4 and TRBJ2-3; 8 nucleotides agree with TRBD2. The germline CDR1 and CDR2 sequences are SGHNT and YYREEE (reference sequence). The CDR3 sequence is 19 residues long. V lost 1 base and J lost 1; bases outside the gene matches: 14. The CDR3 coding sequence is TGTGCCAGCAGCTTGTCTTATGCGGGGGGAAATCTTGGCACAGATACGCAGTATTTT. It translates to CASSLSYAGGNLGTDTQYF.

This clone occurred once. The chain joins TRBV7-9 to TRBJ1-1, with 7 bases matching TRBD1. Per germline, CDR1 SEHNR and CDR2 FQNEAQ (reference sequence). V trimming: 1 base; J trimming: 2 bases; junction bases outside the gene matches: 4. The CDR3 is 15 amino acids. In DNA form, the CDR3 reads TGTGCCAGCAGCTTAGGGCAGGGGGAAAACACTGAAGCTTTCTTT. It translates to CASSLGQGENTEAFF.

This rearrangement joins TRBV7-9 to TRBJ1-1, with D maybe TRBD1 (6 bases). The CDR3 consists of 12 residues. The V end lost 5 bases, the J end lost 9 bases, and 13 bases lay between the germline ends. Germline V lookup: CDR1 SEHNR, CDR2 FQNEAQ (reference sequence). The CDR3 bases are TGTGCCAGCAGCCCCCAAACAGGGAAAGCTTTCTTT. It codes for CASSPQTGKAFF.

The rearrangement uses TRBV18 and TRBJ2-2; TRBD2 agrees at 11 bases. CDR3 size: 17 residues. V lost 4 bases and J lost 2; bases outside the gene matches: 6. Germline lookup yields CDR1 KGHSH and CDR2 LQKENI. Here the CDR3 DNA reads TGTGCCAGCTCACTAAATCTAGCGGGAGGAAACACCGGGGAGCTGTTTTTT. Its protein product is CASSLNLAGGNTGELFF.

The chain is built from TRBV30 and TRBJ2-5; no definite D call. Germline lookup yields CDR1 GTSNPN and CDR2 SVGIG (reference sequence). The ends were cut back, 4 bases at V and 1 base at J, with 10 bases in the middle. CDR3 size: 13 residues. For the CDR3, the DNA is TGTGCCTGGACTGGAGCCGCCCAAGAGACCCAGTACTTC. Amino acids: CAWTGAAQETQYF.

This clone has only a few counts. V gene TRBV6-6 combines with J gene TRBJ1-2; D is uncertain. CDR3 length: 14 residues. Germline-derived CDR1 and CDR2 are MNHNY and SVGAGI (reference sequence). V gave up 2 bases and J gave up 4 bases, with 11 bases separating them. CDR3 residues: CASSYAVESYGYTF. The CDR3 nucleotides are TGTGCCAGCAGTTACGCGGTAGAAAGCTATGGCTACACCTTC.

This chain joins TRBV6-1 and TRBJ2-3; D is perhaps TRBD1 (5 bases). The ends were cut back, 3 bases at V and 0 bases at J, with 10 bases in the middle. The CDR3 is 15 residues long. Germline lookup yields CDR1 MNHNS and CDR2 SASEGT. CDR3 loop: CASSDTGQSTDTQYF. DNA of the CDR3: TGTGCCAGCAGTGATACTGGACAAAGCACAGATACGCAGTATTTT.

The CDR3 DNA follows: TGTGCCAGCAGCCAAGACATCGGGGGGGGAGGATTCCAAGAGACCCAGTACTTC. Amino acids: CASSQDIGGGGFQETQYF. The V call is TRBV4-2, the J call TRBJ2-5; 8 bases map to TRBD2. This CDR3 has 18 amino acids. Germline V gives CDR1 LGHNA, CDR2 YNFKEQ. Losses at the gene ends were 0 bases for V and 1 base for J; bases not matched to a gene: 10.

The chain links TRBV15 to TRBJ1-1; D gene unclear. This CDR3 has 15 residues. The V and J ends lost 1 base and 2 bases respectively, with 11 bases between them. Germline V CDR1 and CDR2: LNHNV, YYDKDF (reference sequence). CDR3 nucleotide sequence: TGTGCCACCAGCAGAGTAGTCCAGCCAAACACTGAAGCTTTCTTT. As protein: CATSRVVQPNTEAFF.

The chain recombines TRBV7-8 with TRBJ1-6, with D uncertain. The CDR3 totals 16 residues. V dropped 2 bases and J dropped 7 bases, with 15 bases sitting between them. CDR1 and CDR2 from the germline V gene are SGHVS and FQNEAQ. The CDR3 loop reads CASSLTATRSNSPLHF. The CDR3 coding sequence is TGTGCCAGCAGCTTAACCGCGACCCGCTCCAATTCACCCCTCCACTTT.

The chain couples TRBV29-1 to TRBJ2-3, with D possibly matching TRBD1 (6 bases). CDR1 is SQVTM, CDR2 ANQGSEA, per germline. Trimming removed 5 bases at V and 4 bases at J, with 16 bases between. The CDR3 is made up of 14 amino acids. The CDR3 loop reads CSVPPGALADTQYF. CDR3 in DNA: TGCAGCGTTCCTCCAGGGGCATTGGCAGATACGCAGTATTTT.

CDR3 protein: CASSLGSGEGNQPQHF. In DNA, the CDR3 is TGTGCCAGCAGCTTGGGTTCAGGGGAGGGCAATCAGCCCCAGCATTTT. The chain carries TRBV5-8 and TRBJ1-5; tentative D call: TRBD1 (6 bases). The V gene lost 0 bases and the J gene lost 2 bases, with 12 bases spanning the gap. The CDR3 covers 16 residues. Germline V gene data show CDR1 as SGHTS and CDR2 as YDEGEE.

The chain combines TRBV12-5 with TRBJ2-5; D possibly corresponds to TRBD2 (7 bases). With 0 bases removed from V and 3 bases from J, the gap between germline ends came to 14 bases. The CDR3 spans 16 residues. The germline V gene encodes CDR1 LGHNT and CDR2 FRNRAP. The CDR3, as DNA: TGTGCTAGTGGTTTGGTTCCGGCGGGGGCCAAAGAGACCCAGTACTTC. Translated, it gives CASGLVPAGAKETQYF.

The V and J genes are TRBV9 and TRBJ2-3, with 12 bases identical to TRBD2. This CDR3 comprises 18 residues. Germline V gene data show CDR1 as SGDLS and CDR2 as YYNGEE. V shed 0 bases, J shed 6 bases, and the junction held 11 bases outside the gene matches. The CDR3 sequence is CASSVAPPSGGGRDTQYF. The CDR3, as DNA: TGTGCCAGCAGCGTAGCCCCACCTAGCGGGGGGGGTCGGGATACGCAGTATTTT.

The chain has TRBV6-4 and TRBJ2-2, with D unresolved. V lost 3 bases and J lost 2, with 7 bases in between. The germline CDR1 and CDR2 sequences are MRHNA and SNTAGT. This CDR3 contains 14 residues. The CDR3 loop reads CASSEQSNTGELFF. The CDR3 DNA is TGTGCCAGCAGTGAACAGAGCAACACCGGGGAGCTGTTTTTT.

The CDR3 spells CASSFPRGAIYEQFF. The CDR3 DNA sequence: TGTGCCAGCAGTTTCCCGAGGGGGGCCATCTATGAGCAGTTCTTC. The rearrangement joins TRBV11-2 to TRBJ2-1; perhaps D is TRBD1 or TRBD2 (6 bases each). The CDR3 sequence is 15 residues long. The ends were cut back, 6 bases at V and 8 bases at J, with 20 bases in the middle. Germline CDR1 and CDR2: SGHAT and FQNNGV.

V gene TRBV7-2 combines with J gene TRBJ2-1; 8 nucleotides line up with TRBD2. The V gene end was trimmed by 4 bases and the J gene end by 5 bases; junction bases not matched to a gene: 13. From germline, CDR1 is SGHTA and CDR2 FQGNSA. This CDR3 region has 17 residues. As DNA, the CDR3 is TGTGCCAGCAGCTCACTCCCGGGGGGGCCTATCGACAATGAGCAGTTCTTC. Amino acids: CASSSLPGGPIDNEQFF.

This chain connects TRBV5-4 to TRBJ2-1; 8 nucleotides match TRBD1. The germline V gene has CDR1 SGHNT and CDR2 YYREEE (reference sequence). The CDR3 length is 14 residues. Trimming took 4 bases from V and 5 from J; bases not matched to a gene: 5. For the CDR3, the DNA is TGTGCCAGCAGCCCGGACAGGGTACACAATGAGCAGTTCTTC. Translated, it gives CASSPDRVHNEQFF.

This clone was counted a few times. The CDR3 DNA reads as TGTGCCAGCAGTTACACCCTCAAGAACACTGAAGCTTTCTTT. Its protein product is CASSYTLKNTEAFF. The chain joins TRBV6-6 to TRBJ1-1; no clear D. The CDR3 is 14 residues long. Germline-derived CDR1 and CDR2 are MNHNY and SVGAGI (reference sequence). With 2 bases removed from V and 1 base from J, the gap between germline ends came to 8 bases.